Below, one TCR beta chain is given with its context. This specimen comes from a study of blood T cell repertoires in COVID-19. The V gene's germline CDR1 is MNHNY and CDR2 SVGAGI (reference sequence). V lost 5 bases, J lost 3 bases, and 7 bases stayed unmatched. CDR3 length: 14 residues. Repertoires were generated with immunoSEQ multiplex PCR, while TCRdb's copy carries only in-frame clones and drops some. Counted here are 85,000 to 130,000 clones, roughly 92% occurring once; the ten biggest clones make up approximately 5.1%. The specimen sequenced was peripheral blood. The receptor was derived from a man aged 70-80 years with acute or convalescent COVID-19. This chain connects TRBV6-6 to TRBJ2-7, with 7 bases lining up with TRBD2. The CDR3 reads CASSPTGTNYEQYF. CDR3 DNA sequence: TGTGCCAGCAGTCCGACGGGGACTAACTACGAGCAGTACTTC.